The clone carrying this T cell receptor (beta chain) has a handful of counts. Its antigen is undetermined. The V segment lost 1 base and the J segment 3 bases; nucleotides outside the gene matches: 18. The CDR3 is made up of 19 amino acids. Germline values: CDR1 DFQATT, CDR2 SNEGSKA (reference sequence). These data originate in a study of post-analysis software for immune sequencing data. Study-wide results and caveats: The study found TRBV5-6, TRBV5-1 and TRBV20-1 among five TRBV segments more frequent in patients than controls.

Unique-molecular-identifier-tagged TCR beta cDNA libraries were used. TCRdb re-called the PCR reads with MiXCR, one entry per CDR3 protein. The sample lists about 500,000 distinct CDR3 sequences; nearly 45% were seen once. The sample was blood. The TCR comes from a girl between 10 and 17 years old with multiple sclerosis. The chain couples TRBV20-1 to TRBJ2-3, with TRBD2 matching over 8 bases. In DNA form, the CDR3 reads TGCAGTGCTAGAGGCGAGGGTCTTGGAGCGGGAGCTCGGACAGATACGCAGTATTTT. The encoded protein is CSARGEGLGAGARTDTQYF.